This record looks at one T cell receptor beta chain sequence and its context. What it binds is unknown. Measured with immunoSEQ multiplex PCR; TCRdb has only the in-frame clones, and not every one. The sample carries about 150,000 clones, roughly nine tenths recorded once. Time point described: baseline pretreatment blood. The treatment: 15 Gy SBRT to primary tumor, nephrectomy 4 weeks later. CDR3 length equals 14 residues. Between the trimmed V and J ends, which lost 1 base and 2 bases, there was a span of 8 bases. The germline V gene encodes CDR1 MNHEY and CDR2 SMNVEV (reference sequence). This sample is drawn from a study of radiation and T cells in renal cell carcinoma. Regarding the study as a whole: From baseline, blood top tumor clonotypes peaked at 2 weeks post-radiation. Without pretreatment biopsies, baseline tumor clonotype presence was undetermined.

Sequenced material: blood, taken from a patient whose treatment included radiotherapy and nephrectomy. The rearrangement links TRBV27 to TRBJ1-1; D remains unclear. The TCR was taken from a woman in her sixties or seventies with renal cell carcinoma. In DNA form, the CDR3 reads TGTGCCAGCAGTTTATATGGCTTCAACACTGAAGCTTTCTTT. Protein product: CASSLYGFNTEAFF.